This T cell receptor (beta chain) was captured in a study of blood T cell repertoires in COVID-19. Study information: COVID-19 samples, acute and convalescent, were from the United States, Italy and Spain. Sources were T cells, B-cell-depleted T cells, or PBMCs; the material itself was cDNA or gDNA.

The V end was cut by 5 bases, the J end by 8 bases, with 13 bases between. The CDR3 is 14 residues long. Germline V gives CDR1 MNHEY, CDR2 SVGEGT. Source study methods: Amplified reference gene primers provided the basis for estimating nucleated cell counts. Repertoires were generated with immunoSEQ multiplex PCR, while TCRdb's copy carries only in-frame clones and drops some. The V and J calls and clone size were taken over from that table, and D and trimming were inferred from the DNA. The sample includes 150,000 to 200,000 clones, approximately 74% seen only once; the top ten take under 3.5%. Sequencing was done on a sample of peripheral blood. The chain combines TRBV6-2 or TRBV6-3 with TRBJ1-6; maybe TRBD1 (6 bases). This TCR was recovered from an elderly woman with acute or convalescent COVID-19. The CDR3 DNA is TGTGCCAGCAGTCTTCAGGGGATCGATTCACCCCTCCACTTT. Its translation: CASSLQGIDSPLHF.